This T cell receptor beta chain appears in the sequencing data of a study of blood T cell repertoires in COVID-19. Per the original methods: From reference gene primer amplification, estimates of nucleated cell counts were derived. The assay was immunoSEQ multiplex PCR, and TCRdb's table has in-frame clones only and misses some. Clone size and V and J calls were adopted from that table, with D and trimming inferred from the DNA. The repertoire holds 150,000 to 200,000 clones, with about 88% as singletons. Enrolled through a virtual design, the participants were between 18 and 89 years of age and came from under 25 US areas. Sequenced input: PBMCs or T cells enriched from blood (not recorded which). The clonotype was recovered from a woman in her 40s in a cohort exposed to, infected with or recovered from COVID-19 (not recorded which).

CDR3 residues: CASSLFWRGQETQYF. CDR3 bases: TGCGCCAGCAGCTTGTTCTGGCGGGGGCAAGAGACCCAGTACTTC. The V call is TRBV5-1, the J call TRBJ2-5; TRBD2 matches at 7 bases. The CDR3 is 15 residues long. CDR1 is SGHRS and CDR2 is YFSETQ in the germline V gene. Losses at the gene ends were 1 base for V and 2 bases for J; bases not matched to a gene: 5. Based on the CDR3 plus reference TRBV5-1 and TRBJ2-5, the full variable domain is KAGVTQTPRYLIKTRGQQVTLSCSPISGHRSVSWYQQTPGQGLQFLFEYFSETQRNKGNFPGRFSGRQFSNSRSEMNVSTLELGDSALYLCASSLFWRGQETQYFGPGTRLLVL.